These 23 T cell receptor beta chains share one sample of origin, sequenced in a study of OX40 agonist ivuxolimab in advanced cancers. The table came from immunoSEQ multiplex PCR; TCRdb's copy has only in-frame clones and leaves some out. The sample records about 110,000 clones, 80% to 95% being singletons. Sequenced material: CD4+ or CD8+ T cells sorted from blood, taken in a trial of the OX40 agonist ivuxolimab. Receptors originate from an adult with an advanced solid tumor such as melanoma, head and neck, liver or kidney cancer.

CDR3 sequence (DNA): TGTGCCAGCAGGGAACCGGGACAGGAAATTGAAGCTTTCTTT. Translation gives CASREPGQEIEAFF. The chain links TRBV28 to TRBJ1-1; 8 bases map to TRBD1. V dropped 6 bases and J dropped 7; count of bases not matched to a gene: 10. There are 14 residues in the CDR3. Germline assignment: CDR1 MDHEN and CDR2 SYDVKM.

The CDR3 sequence: CAWGGAGVYEKLFF. CDR3 in DNA: TGTGCCTGGGGGGGCGCAGGGGTTTACGAAAAACTGTTTTTT. The rearrangement links TRBV30 to TRBJ1-4; maybe TRBD1 (6 bases). The ends were cut back, 5 bases at V and 8 bases at J, with 18 bases in the middle. Germline values: CDR1 GTSNPN, CDR2 SVGIG (reference sequence). This CDR3 contains 14 residues.

V is TRBV5-1 and J is TRBJ1-5, with a weak D call TRBD1 (5 bases). Trimming left V 0 bases short and J 6 bases short, with 13 bases between. This CDR3 comprises 15 residues. Germline loops: CDR1 SGHRS, CDR2 YFSETQ. CDR3 loop: CASSLGDQELQPQHF. The CDR3 region has the DNA TGCGCCAGCAGCTTGGGGGACCAAGAGCTTCAGCCCCAGCATTTT.

The rearrangement links TRBV7-9 to TRBJ2-2; 8 bases line up with TRBD1. This CDR3 spans 15 amino acids. After removal of 3 bases from V and 3 bases from J, the junction contained 3 bases not matched to a gene. Germline CDR1 is SEHNR and CDR2 is FQNEAQ (reference sequence). The CDR3 spells CASSLRTGHTGELFF. As DNA, the CDR3 is TGTGCCAGCAGCTTGAGGACAGGGCACACCGGGGAGCTGTTTTTT.

V and J are TRBV5-1 and TRBJ2-5; the D gene is possibly TRBD2 (5 bases). The CDR3 is made up of 13 amino acids. The germline V and J ends were trimmed by 0 bases and 5 bases, with 8 bases remaining between them. From germline, CDR1 is SGHRS and CDR2 YFSETQ. CDR3 amino acids: CASSLGEWETQYF. CDR3 coding DNA: TGCGCCAGCAGCTTGGGGGAGTGGGAGACCCAGTACTTC.

The V and J genes are TRBV2 and TRBJ1-5; TRBD1 agrees at 11 bases. The length of the CDR3 is 15 residues. From germline, CDR1 is SNHLY and CDR2 FYNNEI. Trimming at V came to 6 bases and at J to 1 base, leaving 2 bases not matched to a gene. The CDR3 region has the DNA TGTGCCAGCAGCCGGACAGGGGGCAGCAATCAGCCCCAGCATTTT. This sequence encodes CASSRTGGSNQPQHF.

The genes are TRBV18 and TRBJ1-1, with D possibly being TRBD1 (6 bases). V was shortened by 2 bases and J by 4 bases, with 14 bases between the two germline ends. Germline CDR1 reads KGHSH; CDR2 reads LQKENI. This CDR3 is built from 15 residues. The CDR3 DNA follows: TGTGCCAGCTCACCATCGGGGGAAGGGGGCACTGAAGCTTTCTTT. This sequence encodes CASSPSGEGGTEAFF.

This clone came up a few times. The rearrangement joins TRBV6-5 to TRBJ1-2; 8 positions agree with TRBD1. CDR1 is MNHEY and CDR2 is SVGAGI in the germline V gene. Losses at the gene ends were 2 bases for V and 2 bases for J; bases not matched to a gene: 4. The CDR3 is 15 amino acids. The CDR3 DNA follows: TGTGCCAGCAGTTACGGCAGGGGGCGGAACTATGGCTACACCTTC. It codes for CASSYGRGRNYGYTF.

J is TRBJ2-7 and V is TRBV5-3; tentative D call: TRBD2 (6 bases). TRBV5-3 is labeled an ORF, and its function is uncertain. This CDR3 has 11 amino acids. The V end lost 8 bases, the J end lost 2 bases, and 8 bases lay between the germline ends. The CDR3 loop is CAREGTYEQYF. The CDR3 nucleotides read TGTGCCAGGGAGGGGACCTACGAGCAGTACTTC.

This chain joins TRBV29-1 and TRBJ2-7, with D hard to call. The CDR3 sequence is 11 residues long. Germline assignment: CDR1 SQVTM and CDR2 ANQGSEA. Trimming removed 7 bases at V and 0 bases at J, with 7 bases between. The CDR3 sequence is CSGRSSYEQYF. For the CDR3, the DNA is TGCAGCGGTCGGAGCTCCTACGAGCAGTACTTC.

There are a few counts of this clone. CDR3 in DNA: TGCGCCAGCAGCCGTAGCGGGACTAACACTGAAGCTTTCTTT. It yields the protein CASSRSGTNTEAFF. The genes are TRBV5-1 and TRBJ1-1; the D gene is possibly TRBD1 (5 bases). CDR1 SGHRS and CDR2 YFSETQ come from the germline V gene. Trimming took 4 bases from V and 2 from J, leaving 12 bases between them. The CDR3 runs 14 residues.

The rearrangement links TRBV18 to TRBJ1-2; D call uncertain. V lost 8 bases and J lost 7, with 11 bases in between. The CDR3 has 11 amino acids. Per the germline V gene, CDR1 is KGHSH and CDR2 is LQKENI. CDR3 in amino acids: CASASDTGYTF. DNA for the CDR3: TGTGCCAGCGCGTCAGATACTGGCTACACCTTC.

V usage is TRBV21-1 and J usage is TRBJ2-7. TRBV21-1 is designated a pseudogene. This CDR3 has 14 residues. CDR3 in DNA: TGTGCCAGCAGCAAAGGGATAGGGATCTACGAGCAGTACTTC. As protein: CASSKGIGIYEQYF.

V usage is TRBV30 and J usage is TRBJ2-5, with D tentatively TRBD2 (5 bases). The germline V and J ends were trimmed by 2 bases and 1 base, with 11 bases remaining between them. The CDR3 length is 14 residues. Germline values: CDR1 GTSNPN, CDR2 SVGIG (reference sequence). The chain's CDR3 is CAWSKAGSQETQYF. For the CDR3, the DNA is TGTGCCTGGAGTAAGGCGGGCAGCCAAGAGACCCAGTACTTC. Looking up the rest from reference TRBV30 and TRBJ2-5 gives the full variable domain: SQTIHQWPATLVQPVGSPLSLECTVEGTSNPNLYWYRQAAGRGLQLLFYSVGIGQISSEVPQNLSASRPQDRQFILSSKKLLLSDSGFYLCAWSKAGSQETQYFGPGTRLLVL.

This clone was seen just once. The chain couples TRBV7-3 to TRBJ2-5, with D perhaps TRBD1 or TRBD2 (6 bases each). The length of the CDR3 is 14 residues. CDR1 is SGHTA, CDR2 FQGTGA, per germline. Trimming left V 5 bases short and J 3 bases short, with 13 bases between. The chain's CDR3 is CASSRGLVEETQYF. DNA of the CDR3: TGTGCCAGCAGCCGGGGGCTAGTGGAAGAGACCCAGTACTTC. The full variable domain, its missing parts supplied by reference TRBV7-3 and TRBJ2-5, is GAGVSQTPSNKVTEKGKYVELRCDPISGHTALYWYRQSLGQGPEFLIYFQGTGAADDSGLPNDRFFAVRPEGSVSTLKIQRTERGDSAVYLCASSRGLVEETQYFGPGTRLLVL.

The chain carries TRBV5-1 and TRBJ2-5, with TRBD2 matching 14 bases. Unmatched junction bases numbered 4, after V lost 4 bases and J lost 5 bases. This CDR3 comprises 15 residues. Germline assignment: CDR1 SGHRS and CDR2 YFSETQ. The CDR3 here is CASSPGLAGVETQYF. CDR3 DNA sequence: TGCGCCAGCAGCCCGGGACTAGCGGGAGTTGAGACCCAGTACTTC.

The V and J genes are TRBV5-6 and TRBJ2-7, with 10 bases lining up with TRBD1. The germline CDR1 and CDR2 sequences are SGHDT and YYEEEE. The CDR3 is made up of 16 amino acids. V lost 1 base, J lost 2 bases, and 6 bases stayed unmatched. CDR3 amino acids: CASSLLGDRGTYEQYF. The CDR3 DNA reads as TGTGCCAGCAGCTTGTTAGGGGACAGGGGAACCTACGAGCAGTACTTC.

The chain employs TRBV5-4 and TRBJ2-5, with 8 bases lining up with TRBD1. The CDR3 loop spans 16 amino acids. J was trimmed by 5 bases and V by 1 base; bases with no gene match: 10. Germline V CDR1 and CDR2: SGHNT, YYREEE (reference sequence). In DNA form, the CDR3 reads TGTGCCAGCAGCTTGTCCCAGGGGGCATGGTCTGAGACCCAGTACTTC. Its translation: CASSLSQGAWSETQYF.

The chain uses TRBV29-1 and TRBJ1-2; D not resolved. The CDR3 runs to 11 residues. Germline loops: CDR1 SQVTM, CDR2 ANQGSEA. V gave up 8 bases and J gave up 4 bases, with 11 bases separating them. CDR3 residues: CSTRETYGYTF. CDR3 nucleotides: TGCAGCACAAGGGAGACCTATGGCTACACCTTC.

V usage is TRBV7-3 and J usage is TRBJ2-3, with D hard to call. The germline V gene has CDR1 SGHTA and CDR2 FQGTGA. CDR3 length: 13 amino acids. V lost 8 bases to trimming and J lost 2 bases, with 11 bases between them. The CDR3 sequence: CASGRANTDTQYF. The CDR3 coding sequence is TGTGCCAGCGGTAGAGCAAACACAGATACGCAGTATTTT.

This clone showed up just a few times. The chain has TRBV15 and TRBJ1-2; 9 bases map to TRBD1. CDR3 length equals 13 residues. Per germline, CDR1 LNHNV and CDR2 YYDKDF (reference sequence). V lost 8 bases, J lost 2 bases, and 3 bases stayed unmatched. CDR3 residues: CATSGTGNYGYTF. In DNA form, the CDR3 reads TGTGCCACCTCCGGGACAGGGAACTATGGCTACACCTTC.

This rearrangement joins TRBV15 to TRBJ2-1, with 8 bases fitting TRBD2. Germline values: CDR1 LNHNV, CDR2 YYDKDF (reference sequence). The CDR3 sequence is 12 residues long. With 4 bases clipped from V and 15 bases from J, the junction kept 8 bases outside the gene matches. DNA of the CDR3: TGTGCCACCAGCAAACGAGGCGGGGGGCGGTTCTTC. This encodes CATSKRGGGRFF.

The genes are TRBV6-4 and TRBJ2-1; TRBD2 agrees at 9 bases. The CDR3 covers 15 residues. Germline V gives CDR1 MRHNA, CDR2 SNTAGT. Losses at the gene ends were 5 bases for V and 3 bases for J; bases not matched to a gene: 5. CDR3 DNA: TGTGCCAGCAGTAGATTAGCGGGGGACTACAATGAGCAGTTCTTC. Protein product: CASSRLAGDYNEQFF.